A single TCR beta chain is shown here with its context. PCR involved 60 Vbeta and 13 Jbeta primers. Profiled with immunoSEQ multiplex PCR; TCRdb holds only in-frame clones, not every one. The table shows 150,000 to 200,000 clones, with approximately 67% occurring only once. J gave up 9 bases and V 3 bases, and 6 bases lay outside the gene matches. CDR3 length equals 16 residues. Germline V CDR1 and CDR2: SNHLY, FYNNEI. This entry belongs to a study of cytomegalovirus exposure and HLA in healthy donors. This clonotype was obtained from a man in his forties in good health and CMV-seronegative. V usage is TRBV2 and J usage is TRBJ1-6; 12 bases align to TRBD1. The source material was PBMCs. Written as DNA, the CDR3 is TGTGCCAGCAGTGAGGGGGGACAGGGGGCAGGTTCACCCCTCCACTTT. This encodes CASSEGGQGAGSPLHF.